Following are 17 T cell receptor beta chains from one sample sequenced in a study of Graves' ophthalmopathy and Graves' hyperthyroidism. From RNA, the CDR3 regions of TCR beta chains were amplified and sequenced. Investigators did first-round RT-PCR with HTBI primers, then second-round multiplex PCR. TCRdb redid the calling of the multiplex PCR reads with MiXCR, one entry per CDR3 protein. The table lists approximately 1.2 million distinct CDR3 sequences, around a third of them singletons. The sequenced material came from peripheral blood or thyroid tissue (not recorded which). These receptors were taken from an adult man with Graves' hyperthyroidism.

The chain links TRBV13 to TRBJ2-2, with a weak D call TRBD2 (5 bases). The length of the CDR3 is 18 residues. V was pared by 5 bases and J by 1 base, with 20 bases between. Germline V gives CDR1 PRHDT, CDR2 FYEKMQ (reference sequence). CDR3 in DNA: TGTGCCAGCAGCCCCACCACGCCCCCAGCGGTGAACACCGGGGAGCTGTTTTTT. Translated, it gives CASSPTTPPAVNTGELFF.

Notes on this clonotype: This may come from a read error, since a much larger clone is one base off. The chain's CDR3 is CASRQSSNEKLFF. The CDR3 DNA follows: TGCGCCAGCAGACAGAGCAGTAATGAAAAACTGTTTTTT. This sequence joins TRBV5-1 and TRBJ1-4; D remains unclear. Germline V gene lookup returns CDR1 SGHRS and CDR2 YFSETQ. The CDR3 loop spans 13 amino acids. The V and J ends lost 5 bases and 4 bases respectively, with 9 bases between them.

In its sample, this clonotype was seen many times. This chain uses TRBV6-5 with TRBJ1-5; tentative D call: TRBD1 (6 bases). Germline CDR1 is MNHEY and CDR2 is SVGAGI. V lost 0 bases and J lost 4, with 13 bases in between. The CDR3 consists of 16 residues. The CDR3 DNA reads TGTGCCAGCAGTTACTCCGCGACAGGCCAAAATCAGCCCCAGCATTTT. Translation gives CASSYSATGQNQPQHF.

The chain joins TRBV14 to TRBJ2-5, with 7 bases fitting TRBD1. The CDR3 consists of 17 residues. V was clipped by 4 bases and J by 2 bases; unmatched bases: 13. Germline CDR1 and CDR2: SGHDN and FVKESK. The CDR3 DNA follows: TGTGCCAGCAGCCGCGGACAGGTTGGCGGTATTCAAGAGACCCAGTACTTC. Amino acids: CASSRGQVGGIQETQYF.

The genes are TRBV6-2 or TRBV6-3 and TRBJ1-4; no firm D call. CDR3 length: 13 residues. Germline loops: CDR1 MNHEY, CDR2 SVGEGT. Trimming stripped 8 bases from V and 5 bases from J, with 12 bases between. The CDR3: CASGEQLNEKLFF. CDR3 nucleotides: TGTGCCAGCGGGGAACAGCTGAATGAAAAACTGTTTTTT.

This clonotype was observed many times. The V and J genes are TRBV24-1 and TRBJ2-5, with no clear D. Trimming stripped 1 base from V and 9 bases from J, with 14 bases between. The CDR3 runs 14 residues. Germline CDR1 reads KGHDR; CDR2 reads SFDVKD. This chain's CDR3 is CATSDFWQERPQYF. Written as DNA, the CDR3 is TGTGCCACCAGTGATTTTTGGCAGGAGAGGCCCCAGTACTTC.

This clonotype was seen at least ten times. The V call is TRBV24-1, the J call TRBJ1-2; TRBD1 matches at 7 bases. Unmatched junction bases numbered 12, after V lost 10 bases and J lost 8 bases. The V gene's germline CDR1 is KGHDR and CDR2 SFDVKD. This CDR3 is built from 13 residues. CDR3 sequence reads: CATDPTGMGGYTF. DNA for the CDR3: TGTGCCACAGATCCGACAGGGATGGGGGGCTACACCTTC.

This clonotype was recorded at least ten times. The V and J genes are TRBV12-3 or TRBV12-4 and TRBJ2-5; D is possibly TRBD1 (6 bases). The V and J ends lost 5 bases and 5 bases respectively, with 15 bases between them. There are 14 residues in the CDR3. This CDR3 is CASSPQGPVETQYF. CDR3 nucleotides: TGTGCCAGCAGTCCCCAGGGGCCCGTCGAGACCCAGTACTTC.

This clonotype was found many times. The genes are TRBV2 and TRBJ1-3; the D gene is possibly TRBD1 (5 bases). The CDR3 consists of 16 residues. The germline V and J ends were trimmed by 5 bases and 3 bases, with 17 bases remaining between them. The germline V gene encodes CDR1 SNHLY and CDR2 FYNNEI. This CDR3 is CASSYGTLGFGNTIYF. DNA for the CDR3: TGTGCCAGCAGTTACGGGACCTTGGGCTTTGGAAACACCATATATTTT.

J is TRBJ2-5 and V is TRBV10-3; 7 nucleotides line up with TRBD2. This CDR3 is 16 amino acids long. V shed 4 bases, J shed 5 bases, and the junction held 13 bases outside the gene matches. CDR1 and CDR2 (germline): ENHRY, SYGVKD. In DNA form, the CDR3 reads TGTGCCATCAGTGCGGAACCTAGCGGAGGCGGGGAGACCCAGTACTTC. The encoded protein is CAISAEPSGGGETQYF.

The CDR3 loop is CASSPRKGGRNTEAFF. CDR3 sequence (DNA): TGTGCCAGCAGCCCTCGCAAGGGGGGTCGGAACACTGAAGCTTTCTTT. The rearrangement joins TRBV7-9 to TRBJ1-1, with D possibly being TRBD1 (6 bases). The CDR3 covers 16 residues. The V gene's germline CDR1 is SEHNR and CDR2 FQNEAQ (reference sequence). V was pared by 5 bases and J by 1 base, with 17 bases between.

V and J are TRBV18 and TRBJ2-2; D might be TRBD2 (5 bases). Trimming shortened V by 11 bases and J by 2 bases, and 15 bases separated the two germline ends. The CDR3 is 14 residues long. Germline lookup yields CDR1 KGHSH and CDR2 LQKENI. Here the CDR3 DNA reads TGTGCCGGCCGAGGGCAGTCTAACACCGGGGAGCTGTTTTTT. This encodes CAGRGQSNTGELFF.

The chain is built from TRBV11-2 and TRBJ2-2, with 7 bases identical to TRBD1. The trim removed 9 bases at V and 0 bases at J, leaving 7 bases unmatched. The CDR3 sequence is 15 residues long. Germline V CDR1 and CDR2: SGHAT, FQNNGV. The CDR3, as DNA: TGTGCCAGTAACAGGGGTACCTCGAACACCGGGGAGCTGTTTTTT. Translation gives CASNRGTSNTGELFF.

V and J are TRBV19 and TRBJ1-6; 11 bases are a match to TRBD1. Germline-derived CDR1 and CDR2 are LNHDA and SQIVND (reference sequence). CDR3 length: 19 residues. Unmatched junction bases numbered 14, after V lost 3 bases and J lost 7 bases. The CDR3 DNA reads as TGTGCCAGTAGTATTTTTGTCGGAGGGACAGGGGGAGACAATTCACCCCTCCACTTT. It is translated as CASSIFVGGTGGDNSPLHF. Looking up the rest from reference TRBV19 and TRBJ1-6 gives the full variable domain: DGGITQSPKYLFRKEGQNVTLSCEQNLNHDAMYWYRQDPGQGLRLIYYSQIVNDFQKGDIAEGYSVSREKKESFPLTVTSAQKNPTAFYLCASSIFVGGTGGDNSPLHFGNGTRLTVT.

Only one count was recorded for this clonotype. A clone one base away is much larger, so this may be a read error. This chain connects TRBV2 to TRBJ2-5, with 7 bases matching TRBD2. CDR3 length: 12 amino acids. Trimming took 4 bases from V and 7 from J; bases not matched to a gene: 3. The V gene's germline CDR1 is SNHLY and CDR2 FYNNEI. Here the CDR3 DNA reads TGTGCCAGCAGTGGGGGGGGGACGACCCAGTACTTC. Translating gives CASSGGGTTQYF.

In the case of this clonotype: A read error may produce the germline difference seen at one junction end. V is TRBV10-2 and J is TRBJ2-1, with 7 bases lining up with TRBD2. CDR1 WSHSY and CDR2 SAAADI come from the germline V gene. This CDR3 region has 15 residues. CDR3 protein: CASTTGTTTYNEQFF. Here the CDR3 DNA reads TGTGCCAGCACCACCGGGACTACCACCTACAATGAGCAGTTCTTC.

This clonotype was counted at least ten times. The V call is TRBV7-8, the J call TRBJ1-5, with D unresolved. The CDR3 loop spans 16 amino acids. Trimming pared 1 base from V and 0 bases from J, leaving 10 bases between. CDR1 is SGHVS and CDR2 is FQNEAQ in the germline V gene. This CDR3 is CASSLEAGYSNQPQHF. The CDR3 region has the DNA TGTGCCAGCAGCTTAGAGGCAGGATATAGCAATCAGCCCCAGCATTTT.